The source of this T cell receptor beta chain is a study of shared clonotypes between healthy human individuals. About the study: Three plates each covered CD4 naive and memory; CD8 naive two, CD8 memory one.

The genomic DNA of each subset was split evenly across several immunoSEQ plates. Method: immunoSEQ multiplex PCR; TCRdb's copy keeps in-frame clones and lacks some. Among 2,500,000 or so clones, more than 85% were seen once, and the ten largest hold roughly 0.39%. The CDR3 consists of 15 residues. With 6 bases clipped from V and 1 base from J, the junction kept 9 bases outside the gene matches. The germline V gene has CDR1 MDHEN and CDR2 SYDVKM. This clonotype was sampled from a man aged 18 to 29 in good health. Some clones in this sample may be carry-over from other donors' samples. The sample consisted of naive CD4+ T cells from PBMCs. As to subset: CD45RA+ positively selected. The chain combines TRBV28 with TRBJ2-7; TRBD1 aligns across 7 bases. CDR3 bases: TGTGCCAGCAGCAGACTCAGGGGGACGTCCTACGAGCAGTACTTC. It yields the protein CASSRLRGTSYEQYF.